This T cell receptor beta chain was found in a study of T-cell memory formation after mild COVID-19. Using its own MiXCR run on the 5' RACE reads, TCRdb lists one record per CDR3 protein. The table records approximately 150,000 distinct CDR3 sequences, approximately 6% of them present only once. This clonotype was detected only a few times. V shed 8 bases and J shed 2 bases, with 18 bases lying between them. The CDR3 loop spans 16 amino acids. V gene TRBV23-1 combines with J gene TRBJ2-2, with a possible D match to TRBD1 (6 bases). TRBV23-1 is marked as an open reading frame, function uncertain. Sequencing input: PBMCs or a T cell subset sorted from them (not recorded which). The source of this sequence is an adult woman who had mild COVID-19 (a few samples of this study predate the infection). Cell type and time point are not known. For the CDR3, the DNA is TGCGCCAGCGATCACAGGGTCGGAAGTAACACCGGGGAGCTGTTTTTT. This encodes CASDHRVGSNTGELFF.